This passage covers 5 T cell receptor beta chains from one sample sequenced in a study of blood T cell repertoires in COVID-19. Sequencing used immunoSEQ multiplex PCR; TCRdb keeps in-frame clones, though not all of them. The repertoire includes 70,000 to 85,000 clones, around 80% of them detected once, and around 9.3% sits in the top ten. Sequencing used peripheral blood. These receptors all stem from a man in his 60s with acute or convalescent COVID-19.

The chain uses TRBV5-1 and TRBJ2-7; 11 nucleotides line up with TRBD1. V trimming: 5 bases; J trimming: 3 bases; junction bases outside the gene matches: 1. The germline V gene encodes CDR1 SGHRS and CDR2 YFSETQ. The CDR3 consists of 13 residues. The CDR3 here is CASSGTGGYEQYF. The CDR3 DNA reads as TGCGCCAGCAGTGGGACAGGGGGCTACGAGCAGTACTTC.

The genes are TRBV18 and TRBJ1-4, with D maybe TRBD1 (5 bases). Germline-derived CDR1 and CDR2 are KGHSH and LQKENI. Trimming removed 3 bases at V and 5 bases at J, with 16 bases between. This CDR3 region has 16 residues. The CDR3 loop is CASSPDQQVLNEKLFF. CDR3 bases: TGTGCCAGCTCACCGGACCAACAGGTTTTAAATGAAAAACTGTTTTTT.

The CDR3 DNA is TGCGCCAGCAGCGAATCCGGGACAGCCGAAAAACTGTTTTTT. It codes for CASSESGTAEKLFF. V usage is TRBV5-1 and J usage is TRBJ1-4, with TRBD1 identical over 7 bases. Trimming removed 4 bases from V and 8 bases from J; junction bases left unmatched: 8. CDR1 is SGHRS and CDR2 is YFSETQ in the germline V gene. This CDR3 has 14 amino acids.

V is TRBV30 and J is TRBJ2-7, with D unresolved. Deletions cut 4 bases from V and 0 bases from J, with 16 bases between. The CDR3 consists of 15 residues. The germline V gene encodes CDR1 GTSNPN and CDR2 SVGIG (reference sequence). CDR3 nucleotides: TGTGCCTGGAACCTGGGCCAGGTTAGCTCCTACGAGCAGTACTTC. This encodes CAWNLGQVSSYEQYF.

This chain uses TRBV10-3 with TRBJ2-3; D possibly corresponds to TRBD2 (6 bases). In germline, CDR1 is ENHRY, CDR2 SYGVKD. The CDR3 is 15 amino acids. Trimming removed 6 bases at V and 5 bases at J, with 18 bases between. As DNA, the CDR3 is TGTGCCATCAGGGGGGGAGAGAACCCGGGAGATACGCAGTATTTT. This encodes CAIRGGENPGDTQYF.